This T cell receptor (beta chain) originates from a study of blood T cell repertoires in COVID-19 (TCRdb year 2020). Study-level background: Samples from collaborators originated in the United States, Italy and Spain and spanned both the acute and convalescent phases of COVID-19. The material from the prospective study consisted of cDNA or gDNA derived from T cells, B-cell-depleted T cells, or PBMCs. Subjects who had been exposed to COVID-19, were actively infected with it, or had recovered from it provided the deeply sampled blood TCRbeta repertoires that made up the dataset. The repertoires were released in a freely available public database meant as a resource for research on the immune response to SARS-CoV-2. The samples were drawn from two sources: the first 160 participants of the ongoing ImmuneRACE study, and some 1,300 subjects contributed by 6 global collaborators. Sample metadata almost always included a de-identified subject ID, COVID-19 status, age in years and sex. HLA class I and class II types, where available, came from metadata supplied by the sample provider rather than from assay-based typing.

V loses 3 bases, J loses 7 bases, and the germline ends lie 16 bases apart. Reading from cysteine to phenylalanine, the CDR3 counts 15 amino acids. Only CDR3 DNA remains: 45 bases, in frame from the first base. Sequences LNHDA (CDR1) and SQIVND (CDR2) are obtained from the germline V gene (reference sequence). As concerns this clone: Its cognate antigen has yet to be identified. Base qualities are missing; no much larger clone stands one base away.

Whole blood was collected in K2EDTA tubes by collaborating institutions according to the institutions' own protocols. Collaborator samples were shipped for TCRbeta analysis as frozen whole blood, isolated PBMCs, or DNA extracted from either sample type. Points the paper makes about the study in general: The amount of clinical and demographic metadata varied by source and participant and was provided uncurated.

The immunoSEQ Assay, a bias-controlled multiplex PCR, was used to amplify TCRbeta CDR3 regions from genomic DNA. The source study handled its data this way. Nucleated cell counts per sample were estimated from amplification of reference gene primers within the assay. Sequence reads were collapsed and filtered to measure the absolute abundance of every unique TCRbeta CDR3 rearrangement. For each sample, productive Simpson clonality was calculated by taking the square root of Simpson's diversity index across productive rearrangements. As stored in TCRdb, this immuneACCESS dataset retains in-frame rearrangements with V and J assigned. A fraction of the clones does not appear; measured against another copy, unresolved V genes explain less than half of the discrepancy, and the remainder lacks a known reason. The D gene and trimming were derived from the DNA, and the V and J assignments and clone size from that table. The sample data list some 40,000 clones, and roughly 87% of these were observed just once. In total, the top ten clones hold 20% of the sample.

The receptor was isolated from a man in his sixties with acute or convalescent COVID-19. The chain was built from TRBV19 and TRBJ2-1; D gene: possibly TRBD2, on 6 matching bases. The specimen was peripheral blood. The CDR3 region reads CASSIGRDLRNEQFF. At the DNA level, the sequence is TGTGCCAGTAGTATCGGGCGGGACCTCAGGAATGAGCAGTTCTTC.